This T cell receptor beta chain emerged from a study of T cells after yellow fever vaccination. TCRdb re-analysed the 5' RACE reads in MiXCR, keeping a single row per CDR3 protein. Of some 320,000 distinct CDR3 sequences in the sample, around 4.4% were seen once. The germline V gene has CDR1 DFQATT and CDR2 SNEGSKA (reference sequence). V was cut by 1 base and J by 5 bases, with 15 bases left in between. The CDR3 runs 14 residues. This chain connects TRBV20-1 to TRBJ2-7; D is tentatively TRBD1 or TRBD2 (6 bases each). This specimen was PBMCs, taken 15 days after the yellow fever booster vaccination. This receptor was taken from a man aged 18 to 30 who received the YFV17D yellow fever vaccine. Written as DNA, the CDR3 is TGCAGTGCTAGAGCCGGGGGCCGGGGAGACGAGCAGTACTTC. Residues: CSARAGGRGDEQYF.